This T cell receptor beta chain derives from a study of molecular identifiers for immune sequencing clone quantification. At the level of the study: RNA from around 20,000 or 100,000 naive CD8 cells was split five ways in replicates, with four sequenced.

Listed TCR primers and previously described methods were used for bulk TCR libraries. TCRdb called the PCR reads again in MiXCR, with one record for every CDR3 protein. This table has around 470,000 distinct CDR3 sequences, about 20% appearing once. Study-wide results and caveats: Beyond 20 RNA copies, clones held over 98% of effector molecules, compared with under 1% in naive cells.

This clonotype was counted ten times or more. Its antigen is as yet unknown. V was pared by 0 bases and J by 0 bases, with 21 bases between. The germline CDR1 and CDR2 sequences are DFQATT and SNEGSKA (reference sequence). This CDR3 comprises 19 residues. This clonotype was obtained from a human donor in good health. Some libraries in this study had Jurkat cell RNA spiked in. The chain is built from TRBV20-1 and TRBJ1-3; D perhaps matches TRBD1 (5 bases). The sequenced sample was naive CD8+ T cells from blood, with Jurkat cell RNA spiked in. Sample subset: FACS-sorted CD8+CD4-CCR7+CD45RA+ naive T cells. The CDR3 region is CSARDLRRAGTISGNTIYF. DNA of the CDR3: TGCAGTGCTAGAGATCTTCGACGTGCGGGGACCATCTCTGGAAACACCATATATTTT.